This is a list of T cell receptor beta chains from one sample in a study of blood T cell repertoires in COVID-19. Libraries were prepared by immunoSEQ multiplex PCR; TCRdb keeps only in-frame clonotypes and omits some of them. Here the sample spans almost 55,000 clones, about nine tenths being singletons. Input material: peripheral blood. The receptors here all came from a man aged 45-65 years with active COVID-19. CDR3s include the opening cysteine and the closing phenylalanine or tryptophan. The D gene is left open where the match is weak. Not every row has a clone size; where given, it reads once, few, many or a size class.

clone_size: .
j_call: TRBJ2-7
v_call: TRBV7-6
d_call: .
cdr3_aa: CASSLRQGPYEQYF
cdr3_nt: TGTGCCAGCAGCTTACGGCAGGGCCCCTACGAGCAGTACTTC

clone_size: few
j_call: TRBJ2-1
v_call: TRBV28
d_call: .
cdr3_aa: CASSPITNEQFF
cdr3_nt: TGTGCCAGCAGCCCTATAACTAATGAGCAGTTCTTC

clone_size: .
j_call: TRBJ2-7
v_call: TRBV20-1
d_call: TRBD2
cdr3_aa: CSAGAGNEQYF
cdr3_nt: TGCAGTGCAGGAGCGGGAAACGAGCAGTACTTC

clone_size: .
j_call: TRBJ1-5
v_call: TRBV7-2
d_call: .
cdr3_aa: CASSLPNQPQHF
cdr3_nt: TGTGCCAGCAGCCTCCCCAATCAGCCCCAGCATTTT

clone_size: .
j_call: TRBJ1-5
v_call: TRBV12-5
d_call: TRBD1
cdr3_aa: CASGLPGRDREIQPQHF
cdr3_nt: TGTGCTAGTGGTTTGCCGGGGCGTGACAGGGAAATCCAGCCCCAGCATTTT

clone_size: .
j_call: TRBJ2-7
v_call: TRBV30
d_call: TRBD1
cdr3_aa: CAWSRGGQGAYEQYF
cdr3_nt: TGTGCCTGGAGCAGGGGCGGGCAGGGGGCTTACGAGCAGTACTTC

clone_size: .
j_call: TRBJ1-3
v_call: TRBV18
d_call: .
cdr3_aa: CASSPQTVLVIHSGNTIYF
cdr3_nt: TGTGCCAGCTCACCCCAGACAGTGCTTGTAATACACTCTGGAAACACCATATATTTT

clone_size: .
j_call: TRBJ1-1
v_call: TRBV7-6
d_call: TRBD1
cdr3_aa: CASSTDREDTEAFF
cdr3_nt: TGTGCCAGCAGCACGGACAGGGAGGACACTGAAGCTTTCTTT

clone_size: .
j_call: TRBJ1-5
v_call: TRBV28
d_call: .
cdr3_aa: CASRWTLLQPQHF
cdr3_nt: TGTGCCAGCAGATGGACACTTCTTCAGCCCCAGCATTTT

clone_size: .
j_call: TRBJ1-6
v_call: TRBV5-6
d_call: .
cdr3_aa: CASSLPTVHNSPLHF
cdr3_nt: TGTGCCAGCAGCTTACCGACAGTCCATAATTCACCCCTCCACTTT

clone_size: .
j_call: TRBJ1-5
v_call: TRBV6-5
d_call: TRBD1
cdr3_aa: CASSKQGVGQPQHF
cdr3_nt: TGTGCCAGCAGTAAACAGGGGGTCGGACAGCCCCAGCATTTT

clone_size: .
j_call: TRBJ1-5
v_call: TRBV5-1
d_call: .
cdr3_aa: CASSLGGDQPQHF
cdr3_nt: TGCGCCAGCAGCTTGGGGGGAGATCAGCCCCAGCATTTT

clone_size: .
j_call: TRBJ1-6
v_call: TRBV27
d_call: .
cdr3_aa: CASSTQGVNSPLHF
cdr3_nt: TGTGCCAGCAGTACCCAGGGCGTAAATTCACCCCTCCACTTT

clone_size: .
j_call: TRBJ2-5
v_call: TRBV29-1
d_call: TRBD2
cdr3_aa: CSVDGTSGETQYF
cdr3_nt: TGCAGCGTTGATGGGACTAGTGGTGAGACCCAGTACTTC

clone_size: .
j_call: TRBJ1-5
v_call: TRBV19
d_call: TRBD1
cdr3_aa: CASLGTGDGNQPQHF
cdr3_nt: TGTGCCAGCTTAGGGACAGGGGATGGCAATCAGCCCCAGCATTTT

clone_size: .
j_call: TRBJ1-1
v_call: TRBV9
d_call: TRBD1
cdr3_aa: CASSAGDSRNTEAFF
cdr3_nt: TGTGCCAGCAGCGCTGGGGACAGTCGAAACACTGAAGCTTTCTTT

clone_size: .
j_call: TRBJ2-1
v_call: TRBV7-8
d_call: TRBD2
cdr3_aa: CASSSGGAGRGNEQFF
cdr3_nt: TGTGCCAGCAGCTCGGGAGGGGCCGGGCGGGGCAATGAGCAGTTCTTC

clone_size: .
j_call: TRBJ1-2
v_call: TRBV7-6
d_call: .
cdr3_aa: CASSLLPGPGTSGYTF
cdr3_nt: TGTGCCAGCAGCTTACTGCCCGGCCCCGGGACTAGCGGCTACACCTTC

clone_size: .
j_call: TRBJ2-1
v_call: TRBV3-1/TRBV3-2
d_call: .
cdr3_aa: CASSQYAGSYNEQFF
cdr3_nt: TGTGCCAGCAGCCAATACGCCGGCTCCTACAATGAGCAGTTCTTC

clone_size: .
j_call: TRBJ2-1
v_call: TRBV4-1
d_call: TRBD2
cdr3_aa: CASSLTLTSGGYNEQFF
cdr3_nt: TGCGCCAGCAGCCTTACCCTAACTAGCGGAGGGTACAATGAGCAGTTCTTC

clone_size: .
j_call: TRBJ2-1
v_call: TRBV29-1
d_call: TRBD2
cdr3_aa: CSVETSGGGYNEQFF
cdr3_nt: TGCAGCGTTGAGACTAGCGGGGGGGGTTACAATGAGCAGTTCTTC

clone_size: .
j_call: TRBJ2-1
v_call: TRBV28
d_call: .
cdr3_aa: CASRDTGLAYNEQFF
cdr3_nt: TGTGCCAGCAGGGATACAGGGCTCGCCTACAATGAGCAGTTCTTC

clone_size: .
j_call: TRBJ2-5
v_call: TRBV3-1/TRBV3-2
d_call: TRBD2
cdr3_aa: CASSLRTSGRVQETQYF
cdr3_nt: TGTGCCAGCAGCCTCCGGACTAGCGGGAGGGTTCAAGAGACCCAGTACTTC

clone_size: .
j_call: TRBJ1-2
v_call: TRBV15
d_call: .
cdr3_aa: CATSYSTGPKDYGYTF
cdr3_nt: TGTGCCACCAGCTACAGCACAGGTCCCAAGGACTATGGCTACACCTTC

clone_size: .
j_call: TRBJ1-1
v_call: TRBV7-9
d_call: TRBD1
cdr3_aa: CASSLDLGTGMGEAFF
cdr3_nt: TGTGCCAGCAGCTTAGACTTGGGGACAGGCATGGGGGAAGCTTTCTTT

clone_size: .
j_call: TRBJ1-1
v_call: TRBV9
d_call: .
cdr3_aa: CASSVGPGTEAFF
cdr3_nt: TGTGCCAGCAGCGTAGGTCCGGGGACTGAAGCTTTCTTT

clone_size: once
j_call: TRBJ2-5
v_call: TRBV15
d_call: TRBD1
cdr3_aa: CATSVHRGRETQYF
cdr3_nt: TGTGCCACCAGTGTTCACAGGGGCCGGGAGACCCAGTACTTC

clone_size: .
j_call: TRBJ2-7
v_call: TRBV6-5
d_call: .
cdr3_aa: CATSPTYIYEQYF
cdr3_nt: TGTGCCACCAGTCCAACATACATCTACGAGCAGTACTTC

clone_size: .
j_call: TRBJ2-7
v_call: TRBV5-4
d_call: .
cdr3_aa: CASSSGQSSEQYF
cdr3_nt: TGTGCCAGCAGCTCAGGACAGTCCTCCGAGCAGTACTTC

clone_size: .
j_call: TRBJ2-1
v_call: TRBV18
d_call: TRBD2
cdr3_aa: CASSLGEGSDNEQFF
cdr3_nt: TGTGCCAGCTCCCTGGGGGAGGGATCCGACAATGAGCAGTTCTTC

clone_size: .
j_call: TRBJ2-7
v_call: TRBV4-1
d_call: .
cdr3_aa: CASSRKEGSNEQYF
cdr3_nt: TGCGCCAGCAGCCGTAAAGAGGGCAGCAACGAGCAGTACTTC

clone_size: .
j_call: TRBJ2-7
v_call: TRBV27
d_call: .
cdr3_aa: CASSPLAGRGDSYEQYF
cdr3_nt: TGTGCCAGCAGTCCTCTGGCCGGCAGGGGCGACTCCTACGAGCAGTACTTC

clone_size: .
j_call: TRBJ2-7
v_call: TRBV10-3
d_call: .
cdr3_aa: CASSFTSSYEQYF
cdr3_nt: TGTGCCTCCTCTTTCACGAGCTCCTACGAGCAGTACTTC

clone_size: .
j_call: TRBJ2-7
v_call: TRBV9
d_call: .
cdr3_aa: CASSVGQDPYEQYF
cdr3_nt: TGTGCCAGCAGCGTAGGACAGGATCCCTACGAGCAGTACTTC

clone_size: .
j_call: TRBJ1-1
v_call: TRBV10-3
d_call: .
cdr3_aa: CAISEPTGNTEAFF
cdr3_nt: TGTGCCATCAGTGAACCGACAGGGAACACTGAAGCTTTCTTT

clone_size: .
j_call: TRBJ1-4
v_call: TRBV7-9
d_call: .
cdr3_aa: CASSLRGNEKLFF
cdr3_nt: TGTGCCAGCAGCTTGAGGGGGAATGAAAAACTGTTTTTT

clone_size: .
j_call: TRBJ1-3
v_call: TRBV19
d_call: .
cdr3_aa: CASSALPTGFSGNTIYF
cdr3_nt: TGTGCCAGTAGTGCCCTACCCACAGGTTTCTCTGGAAACACCATATATTTT

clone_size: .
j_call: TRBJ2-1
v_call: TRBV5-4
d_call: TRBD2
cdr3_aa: CASSLAASGGAVNEQFF
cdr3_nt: TGTGCCAGCAGCTTGGCGGCTAGCGGGGGGGCTGTCAATGAGCAGTTCTTC

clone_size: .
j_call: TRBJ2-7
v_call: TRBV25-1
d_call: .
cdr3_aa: CASSARQVYEQYF
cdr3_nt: TGTGCCAGCAGTGCGAGACAGGTCTACGAGCAGTACTTC

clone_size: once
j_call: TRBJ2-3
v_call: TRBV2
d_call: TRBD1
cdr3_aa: CASVRDRSADTQYF
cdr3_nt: TGTGCCAGCGTCCGGGACAGGTCCGCAGATACGCAGTATTTT

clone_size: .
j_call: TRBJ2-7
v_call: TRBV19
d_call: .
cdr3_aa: CASSIAGDRYEQYF
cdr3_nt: TGTGCCAGTAGTATCGCAGGGGATCGCTACGAGCAGTACTTC

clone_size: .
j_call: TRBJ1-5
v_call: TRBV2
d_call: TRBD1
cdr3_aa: CASSGPGRTGFGQPQHF
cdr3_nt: TGTGCCAGCAGTGGGCCGGGTCGGACAGGGTTTGGGCAGCCCCAGCATTTT